Included here is one TCR beta chain sequence, with context. Its target is not known. The CDR3 runs 15 residues. The germline CDR1 and CDR2 sequences are DFQATT and SNEGSKA (reference sequence). V was pared by 3 bases and J by 2 bases, with 9 bases of the junction left unmatched. The sample belongs to a study of CD8+CD57+ T cells in acquired aplastic anemia. It was genomic DNA that served as the template for profiling TCR beta VDJ and CDR3. TCRdb analysed the reads with MiXCR anew, one entry per CDR3 protein. This sample yields 400,000 to 450,000 distinct CDR3 sequences, of which 65% to 80% are seen a single time; approximately 3.8% belongs to the top ten. General observations from the study: Twenty-nine was the count of CD8+ CDR3 sequences that patients shared with controls.

The sequence was collected from a human donor in good health, serving as a control. The chain has TRBV20-1 and TRBJ2-7; 8 nucleotides agree with TRBD2. The source material was sorted CD4+, CD8+, or CD8+CD57+ T cells (not recorded which) from PBMCs. The CDR3 region is CSASPVAGGAYEQYF. The DNA for the CDR3 is TGCAGTGCTAGTCCGGTGGCGGGGGGTGCCTACGAGCAGTACTTC.